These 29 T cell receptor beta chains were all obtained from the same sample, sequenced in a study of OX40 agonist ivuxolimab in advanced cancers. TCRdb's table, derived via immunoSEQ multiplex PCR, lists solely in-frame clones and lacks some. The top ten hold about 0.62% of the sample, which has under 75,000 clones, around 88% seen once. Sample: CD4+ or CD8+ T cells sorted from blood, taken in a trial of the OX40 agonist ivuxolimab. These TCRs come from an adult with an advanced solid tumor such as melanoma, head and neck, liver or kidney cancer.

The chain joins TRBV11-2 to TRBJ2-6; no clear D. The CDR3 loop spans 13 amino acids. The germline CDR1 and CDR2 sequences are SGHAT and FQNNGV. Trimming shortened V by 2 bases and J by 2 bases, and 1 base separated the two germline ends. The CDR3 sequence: CASSLTGANVLTF. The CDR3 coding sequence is TGTGCCAGCAGCTTAACTGGGGCCAACGTCCTGACTTTC.

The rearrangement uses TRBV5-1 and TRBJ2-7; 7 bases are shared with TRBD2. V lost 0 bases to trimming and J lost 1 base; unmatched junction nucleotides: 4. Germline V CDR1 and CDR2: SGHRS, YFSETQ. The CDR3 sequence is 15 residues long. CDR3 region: CASSLEASGSYEQYF. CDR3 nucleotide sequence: TGCGCCAGCAGCTTGGAGGCTAGCGGTTCCTACGAGCAGTACTTC.

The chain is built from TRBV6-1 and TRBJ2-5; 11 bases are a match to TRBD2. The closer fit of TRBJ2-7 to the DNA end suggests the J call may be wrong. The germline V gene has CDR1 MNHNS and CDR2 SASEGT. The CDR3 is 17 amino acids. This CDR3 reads CASSGSGRAVFAYEQYF. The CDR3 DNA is TGTGCCAGCAGTGGTAGCGGGAGGGCCGTGTTCGCCTACGAGCAGTACTTC.

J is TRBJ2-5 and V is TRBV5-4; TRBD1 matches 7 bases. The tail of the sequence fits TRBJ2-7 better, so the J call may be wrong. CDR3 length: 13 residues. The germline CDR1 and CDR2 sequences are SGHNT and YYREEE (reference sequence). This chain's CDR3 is CASSPGQLGEQYF. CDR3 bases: TGTGCCAGCAGCCCGGGACAGTTGGGCGAGCAGTACTTC.

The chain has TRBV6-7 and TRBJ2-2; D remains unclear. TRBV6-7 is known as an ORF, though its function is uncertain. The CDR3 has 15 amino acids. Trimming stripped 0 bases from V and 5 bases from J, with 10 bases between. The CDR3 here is CASSYSARRTGELFF. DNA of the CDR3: TGTGCCAGCAGTTACTCGGCTAGAAGGACCGGGGAGCTGTTTTTT.

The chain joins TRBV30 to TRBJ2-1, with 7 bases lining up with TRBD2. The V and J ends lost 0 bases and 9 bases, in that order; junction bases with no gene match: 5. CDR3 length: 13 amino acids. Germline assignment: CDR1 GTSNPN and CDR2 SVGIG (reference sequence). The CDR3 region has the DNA TGTGCCTGGAGTGTTGGGCGGGAGATTGAGCAGTTCTTC. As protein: CAWSVGREIEQFF.

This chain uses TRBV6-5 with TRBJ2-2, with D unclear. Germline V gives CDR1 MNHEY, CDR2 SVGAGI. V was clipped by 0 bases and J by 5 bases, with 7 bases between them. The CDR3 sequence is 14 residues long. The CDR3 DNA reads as TGTGCCAGCAGTTACTCAAGCAATACCGGGGAGCTGTTTTTT. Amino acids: CASSYSSNTGELFF.

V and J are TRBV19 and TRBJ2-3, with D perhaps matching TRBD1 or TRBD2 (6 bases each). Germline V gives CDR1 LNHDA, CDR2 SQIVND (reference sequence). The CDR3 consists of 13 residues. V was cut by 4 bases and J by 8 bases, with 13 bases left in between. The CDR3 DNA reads TGTGCCAGTAGTAGGGGGCAGGAGGGTACGCAGTATTTT. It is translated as CASSRGQEGTQYF.

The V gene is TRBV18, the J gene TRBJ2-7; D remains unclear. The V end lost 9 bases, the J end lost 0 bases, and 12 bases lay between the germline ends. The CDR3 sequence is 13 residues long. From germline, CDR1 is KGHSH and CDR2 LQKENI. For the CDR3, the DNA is TGTGCCAGTAAACCGTCTCGCTCCTACGAGCAGTACTTC. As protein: CASKPSRSYEQYF.

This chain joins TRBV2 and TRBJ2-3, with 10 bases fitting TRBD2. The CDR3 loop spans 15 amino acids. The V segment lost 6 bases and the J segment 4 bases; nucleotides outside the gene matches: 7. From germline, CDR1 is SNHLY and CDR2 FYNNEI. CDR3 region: CASRLLAGRSDTQYF. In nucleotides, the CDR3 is TGTGCCAGCAGACTACTAGCGGGACGTTCAGATACGCAGTATTTT.

This CDR3 reads CSVQGGVQETQYF. The CDR3 DNA sequence: TGCAGCGTTCAAGGGGGAGTCCAAGAGACCCAGTACTTC. The chain uses TRBV29-1 and TRBJ2-5, with a tentative D call TRBD1 (6 bases). CDR1 and CDR2 (germline): SQVTM, ANQGSEA. V lost 5 bases and J 1 base, leaving 11 bases between the germline ends. The CDR3 is 13 amino acids.

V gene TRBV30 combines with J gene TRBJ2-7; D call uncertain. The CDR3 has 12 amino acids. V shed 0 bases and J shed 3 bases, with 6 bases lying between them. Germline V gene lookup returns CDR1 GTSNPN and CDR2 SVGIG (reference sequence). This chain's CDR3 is CAWSVPRYEQYF. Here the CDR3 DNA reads TGTGCCTGGAGTGTACCCCGCTACGAGCAGTACTTC.

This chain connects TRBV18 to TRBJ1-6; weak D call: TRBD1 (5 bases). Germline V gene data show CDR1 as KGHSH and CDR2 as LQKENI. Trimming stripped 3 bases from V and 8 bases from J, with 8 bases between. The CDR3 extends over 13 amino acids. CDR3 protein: CASSPRGDSPLHF. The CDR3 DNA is TGTGCCAGCTCACCTCGAGGGGATTCACCCCTCCACTTT.

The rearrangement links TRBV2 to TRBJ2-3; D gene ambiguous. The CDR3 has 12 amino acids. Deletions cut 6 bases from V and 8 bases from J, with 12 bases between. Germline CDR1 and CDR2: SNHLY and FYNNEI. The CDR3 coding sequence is TGTGCCAGCAGCCTAGTCTCCCTTACGCAGTATTTT. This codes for CASSLVSLTQYF.

The CDR3 DNA reads as TGTGCCAGCAGCTCCTTAGCGGGAGAGGCTCCGTTCTTC. Amino acids: CASSSLAGEAPFF. The V call is TRBV7-9, the J call TRBJ2-1, with 9 bases aligning to TRBD2. The CDR3 extends over 13 amino acids. V gave up 4 bases and J gave up 15 bases; unmatched junction bases: 10. In germline, CDR1 is SEHNR, CDR2 FQNEAQ (reference sequence).

CDR3 sequence (DNA): TGTGCCAGCAGGAGACAGGAATCCTACAATGAGCAGTTCTTC. It encodes CASRRQESYNEQFF. V gene TRBV6-6 combines with J gene TRBJ2-1; D might be TRBD1 (6 bases). CDR3 size: 14 residues. Trimming left V 6 bases short and J 1 base short, with 10 bases between. CDR1 MNHNY and CDR2 SVGAGI come from the germline V gene (reference sequence).

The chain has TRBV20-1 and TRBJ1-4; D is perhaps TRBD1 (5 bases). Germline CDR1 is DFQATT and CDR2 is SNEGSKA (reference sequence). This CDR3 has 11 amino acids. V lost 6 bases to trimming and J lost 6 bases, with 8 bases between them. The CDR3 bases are TGCAGTGCGGGGACTCATGAAAAACTGTTTTTT. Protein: CSAGTHEKLFF.

The CDR3 region is CASSYAGAVDTQYF. DNA of the CDR3: TGTGCCAGCAGTTACGCGGGAGCGGTAGATACGCAGTATTTT. The rearrangement uses TRBV6-6 and TRBJ2-3; 7 bases map to TRBD2. V was pared by 2 bases and J by 5 bases, with 4 bases of the junction left unmatched. CDR1 is MNHNY, CDR2 SVGAGI, per germline (reference sequence). The CDR3 extends over 14 amino acids.

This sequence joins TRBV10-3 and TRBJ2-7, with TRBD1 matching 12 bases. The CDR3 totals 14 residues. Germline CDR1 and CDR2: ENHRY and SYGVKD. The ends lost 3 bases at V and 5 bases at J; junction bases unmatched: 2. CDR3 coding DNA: TGTGCCATCAGTGAAGGGACAGGGGGCCACGAGCAGTACTTC. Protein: CAISEGTGGHEQYF.

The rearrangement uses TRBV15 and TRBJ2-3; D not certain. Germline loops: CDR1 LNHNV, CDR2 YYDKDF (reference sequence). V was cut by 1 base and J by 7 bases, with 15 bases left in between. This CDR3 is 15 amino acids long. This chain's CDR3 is CATSRVQEARYTQYF. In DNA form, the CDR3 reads TGTGCCACCAGCAGAGTACAAGAGGCCCGGTATACGCAGTATTTT.

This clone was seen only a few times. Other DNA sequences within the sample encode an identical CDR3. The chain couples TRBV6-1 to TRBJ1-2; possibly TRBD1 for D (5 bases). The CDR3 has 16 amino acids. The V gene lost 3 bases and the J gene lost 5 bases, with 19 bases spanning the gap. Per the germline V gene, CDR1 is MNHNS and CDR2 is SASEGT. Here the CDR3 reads CASSDARGGAGYGYTF. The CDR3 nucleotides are TGTGCCAGCAGTGACGCTCGGGGTGGGGCGGGATATGGCTACACCTTC.

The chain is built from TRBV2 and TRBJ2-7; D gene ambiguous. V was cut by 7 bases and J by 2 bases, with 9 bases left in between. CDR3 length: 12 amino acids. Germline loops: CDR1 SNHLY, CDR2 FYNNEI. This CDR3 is CASTPWAYEQYF. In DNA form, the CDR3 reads TGTGCCAGCACTCCTTGGGCCTACGAGCAGTACTTC.

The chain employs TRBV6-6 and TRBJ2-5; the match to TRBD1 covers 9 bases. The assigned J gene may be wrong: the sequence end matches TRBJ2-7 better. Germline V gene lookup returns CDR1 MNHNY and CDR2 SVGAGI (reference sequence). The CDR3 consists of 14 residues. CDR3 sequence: CASSSPTGGYEQYF. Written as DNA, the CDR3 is TGTGCCAGCAGCTCGCCGACAGGGGGATACGAGCAGTACTTC.

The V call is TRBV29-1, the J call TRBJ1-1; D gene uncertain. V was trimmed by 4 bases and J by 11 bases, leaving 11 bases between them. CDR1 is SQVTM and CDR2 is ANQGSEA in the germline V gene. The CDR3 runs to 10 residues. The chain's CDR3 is CSVAAGLAFF. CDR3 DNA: TGCAGCGTTGCCGCAGGTCTGGCTTTCTTT.

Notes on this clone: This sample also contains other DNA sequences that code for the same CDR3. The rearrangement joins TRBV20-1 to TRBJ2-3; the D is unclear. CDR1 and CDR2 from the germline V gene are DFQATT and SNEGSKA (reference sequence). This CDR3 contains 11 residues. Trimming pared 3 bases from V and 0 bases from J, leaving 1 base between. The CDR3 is CSASSTDTQYF. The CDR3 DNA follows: TGCAGTGCTAGCAGCACAGATACGCAGTATTTT.

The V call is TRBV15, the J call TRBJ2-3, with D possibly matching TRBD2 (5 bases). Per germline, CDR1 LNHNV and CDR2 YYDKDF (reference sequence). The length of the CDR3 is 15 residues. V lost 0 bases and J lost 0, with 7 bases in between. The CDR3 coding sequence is TGTGCCACCAGCAGAGAGGGCGGGAGCACAGATACGCAGTATTTT. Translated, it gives CATSREGGSTDTQYF. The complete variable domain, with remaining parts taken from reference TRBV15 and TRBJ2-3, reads DAMVIQNPRYQVTQFGKPVTLSCSQTLNHNVMYWYQQKSSQAPKLLFHYYDKDFNNEADTPDNFQSRRPNTSFCFLDIRSPGLGDTAMYLCATSREGGSTDTQYFGPGTRLTVL.

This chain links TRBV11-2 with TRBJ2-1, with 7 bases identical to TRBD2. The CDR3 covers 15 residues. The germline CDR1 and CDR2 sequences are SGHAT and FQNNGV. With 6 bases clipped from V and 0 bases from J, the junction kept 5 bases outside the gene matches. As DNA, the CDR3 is TGTGCCAGCAGACCTCTAGCGGCCTCCTACAATGAGCAGTTCTTC. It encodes CASRPLAASYNEQFF.

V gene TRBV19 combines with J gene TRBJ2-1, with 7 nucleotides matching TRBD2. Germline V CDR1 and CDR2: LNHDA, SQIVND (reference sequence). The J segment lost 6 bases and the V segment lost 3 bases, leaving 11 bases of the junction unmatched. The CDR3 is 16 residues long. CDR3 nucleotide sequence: TGTGCCAGTAGTATTTCGGGAGGCACTAGTGTCAATGAGCAGTTCTTC. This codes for CASSISGGTSVNEQFF.

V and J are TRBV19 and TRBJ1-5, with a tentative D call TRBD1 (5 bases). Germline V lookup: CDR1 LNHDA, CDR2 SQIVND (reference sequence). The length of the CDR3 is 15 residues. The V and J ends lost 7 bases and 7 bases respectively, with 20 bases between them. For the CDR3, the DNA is TGTGCCAGTACCCGAACTGGCAGGGTAGAGCAGCCCCAGCATTTT. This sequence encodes CASTRTGRVEQPQHF.